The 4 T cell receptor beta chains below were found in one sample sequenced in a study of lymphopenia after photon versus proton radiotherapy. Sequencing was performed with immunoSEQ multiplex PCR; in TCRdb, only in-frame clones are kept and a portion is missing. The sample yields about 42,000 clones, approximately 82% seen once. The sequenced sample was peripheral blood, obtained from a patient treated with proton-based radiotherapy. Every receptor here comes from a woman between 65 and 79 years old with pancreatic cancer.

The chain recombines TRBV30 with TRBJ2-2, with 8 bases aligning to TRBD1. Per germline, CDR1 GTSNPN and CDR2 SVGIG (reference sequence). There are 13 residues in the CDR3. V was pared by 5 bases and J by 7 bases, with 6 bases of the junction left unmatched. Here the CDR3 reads CAWRGQGNGELFF. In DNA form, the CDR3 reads TGTGCCTGGCGCGGACAGGGAAACGGGGAGCTGTTTTTT. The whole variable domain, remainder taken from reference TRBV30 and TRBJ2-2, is SQTIHQWPATLVQPVGSPLSLECTVEGTSNPNLYWYRQAAGRGLQLLFYSVGIGQISSEVPQNLSASRPQDRQFILSSKKLLLSDSGFYLCAWRGQGNGELFFGEGSRLTVL.

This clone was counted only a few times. The CDR3 DNA sequence: TGTGCCAGCAGTACGGGACTCAGGAACACTGAAGCTTTCTTT. Amino acid sequence: CASSTGLRNTEAFF. The J gene is TRBJ1-1, the V gene TRBV2; D perhaps matches TRBD1 (5 bases). V was clipped by 5 bases and J by 1 base, with 11 bases between them. Germline CDR1 and CDR2: SNHLY and FYNNEI. The CDR3 consists of 14 residues.

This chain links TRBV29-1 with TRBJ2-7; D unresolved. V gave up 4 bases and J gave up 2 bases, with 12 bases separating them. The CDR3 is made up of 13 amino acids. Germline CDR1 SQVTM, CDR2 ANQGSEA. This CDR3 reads CSVGGRTAYEQYF. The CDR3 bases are TGCAGCGTTGGCGGTAGGACCGCCTACGAGCAGTACTTC.

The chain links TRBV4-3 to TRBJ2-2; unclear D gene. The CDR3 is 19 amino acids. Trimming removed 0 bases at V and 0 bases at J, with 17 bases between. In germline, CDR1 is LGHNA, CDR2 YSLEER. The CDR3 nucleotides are TGCGCCAGCAGCCAAGAAGATTGGAGTAGGACGGCGAACACCGGGGAGCTGTTTTTT. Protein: CASSQEDWSRTANTGELFF.